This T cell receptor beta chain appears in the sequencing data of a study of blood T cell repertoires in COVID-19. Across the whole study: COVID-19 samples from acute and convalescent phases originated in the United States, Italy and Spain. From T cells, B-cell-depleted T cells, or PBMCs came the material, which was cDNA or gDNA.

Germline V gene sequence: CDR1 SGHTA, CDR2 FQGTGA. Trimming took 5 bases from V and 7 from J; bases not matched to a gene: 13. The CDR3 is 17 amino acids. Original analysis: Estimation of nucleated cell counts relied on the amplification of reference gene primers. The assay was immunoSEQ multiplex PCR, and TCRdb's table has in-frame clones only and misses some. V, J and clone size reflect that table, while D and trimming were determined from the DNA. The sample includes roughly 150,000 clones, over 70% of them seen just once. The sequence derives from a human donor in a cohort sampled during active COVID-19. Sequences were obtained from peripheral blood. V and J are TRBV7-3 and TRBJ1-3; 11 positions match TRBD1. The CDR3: CASSRGGRTGGLNTIYF. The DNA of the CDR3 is TGTGCCAGCAGCCGCGGGGGTCGGACAGGGGGCTTGAACACCATATATTTT.